This passage covers 6 T cell receptor beta chains from one sample sequenced in a study of blood T cell repertoires in COVID-19. Only in-frame clones appear in the TCRdb table, and some are missing; sequencing was by immunoSEQ multiplex PCR. In the table there are fewer than 250,000 clones, about 93% of which are singletons. The sample consisted of peripheral blood. The receptors originated from a man aged 55 to 70 with COVID-19, enrolled during active disease.

The V call is TRBV7-9, the J call TRBJ1-1, with 8 bases identical to TRBD1. J gave up 5 bases and V 3 bases, and 5 bases lay outside the gene matches. Germline CDR1 reads SEHNR; CDR2 reads FQNEAQ (reference sequence). This CDR3 region has 14 residues. The chain's CDR3 is CASSFRTGRTEAFF. The CDR3, as DNA: TGTGCCAGCAGCTTCCGGACAGGGCGGACTGAAGCTTTCTTT.

The gene calls are TRBV7-8 and TRBJ1-4, with TRBD1 matching 7 bases. The germline CDR1 and CDR2 sequences are SGHVS and FQNEAQ. V shed 5 bases, J shed 4 bases, and the junction held 13 bases outside the gene matches. CDR3 size: 17 residues. The CDR3 DNA reads TGTGCCAGCAGCGTGCGACAGGGCAGGGGAGGTAATGAAAAACTGTTTTTT. Translation: CASSVRQGRGGNEKLFF.

The rearrangement joins TRBV11-2 to TRBJ2-1, with D perhaps TRBD2 (6 bases). Trimming left V 3 bases short and J 4 bases short, with 7 bases between. This CDR3 is 13 amino acids long. Germline CDR1 SGHAT, CDR2 FQNNGV. This CDR3 reads CASSFGGYNEQFF. The CDR3 bases are TGTGCCAGCAGCTTCGGGGGATACAATGAGCAGTTCTTC. The complete variable domain, with remaining parts taken from reference TRBV11-2 and TRBJ2-1, reads EAGVAQSPRYKIIEKRQSVAFWCNPISGHATLYWYQQILGQGPKLLIQFQNNGVVDDSQLPKDRFSAERLKGVDSTLKIQPAKLEDSAVYLCASSFGGYNEQFFGPGTRLTVL.

The chain links TRBV6-5 to TRBJ2-7; TRBD2 is a possible D gene (5 bases). Trimming cost V 5 bases and J 5 bases, with 16 bases left between them. The CDR3 has 14 amino acids. Germline-derived CDR1 and CDR2 are MNHEY and SVGAGI. CDR3 nucleotides: TGTGCCAGCAGTCACGACCCTACTAGGAACGAGCAGTACTTC. As protein: CASSHDPTRNEQYF.

The V and J genes are TRBV5-5 and TRBJ1-5; D might be TRBD1 (6 bases). The germline gives CDR1 SGHKS, CDR2 YYEKEE (reference sequence). Trimming pared 3 bases from V and 1 base from J, leaving 8 bases between. This CDR3 contains 14 residues. CDR3 nucleotides: TGTGCCAGCAGCTCAGGGGTGAGCAATCAGCCCCAGCATTTT. It specifies CASSSGVSNQPQHF.

The V gene is TRBV3-1 (or the pseudogene TRBV3-2), the J gene TRBJ1-4; D might be TRBD1 (5 bases). Trimming took 4 bases from V and 7 from J, leaving 10 bases between them. The CDR3 sequence is 13 residues long. CDR1 and CDR2 from the germline V gene are LGHDT and YNNKEL (reference sequence). CDR3 nucleotide sequence: TGTGCCAGCAGCCGTGGGGGGTTTGAAAAACTGTTTTTT. This sequence encodes CASSRGGFEKLFF.